This section outlines one T cell receptor (beta chain) sequence together with its context. Its antigen is not identified. The junction shows a germline mismatch at one end, possibly a read error. The data are from a study of esophageal squamous cell carcinoma under preoperative chemotherapy. Study as a whole: TCR repertoires were profiled from both peripheral blood T cells and tumor-infiltrating lymphocytes. Study-wide points: Abundant clones tended to shrink rather than expand after paclitaxel-nedaplatin. Tumor-infiltrating lymphocytes showed no significant post-chemotherapy TCR diversity increase, unlike peripheral T cells.

TCRdb reanalysed the PCR reads using MiXCR and keeps one entry per CDR3 protein. The profile covers about 30,000 distinct CDR3 sequences, with around 50% appearing a single time and more than 10% taken by the ten largest. The CDR3 consists of 15 residues. Germline V gene lookup returns CDR1 SGHVS and CDR2 FNYEAQ. This sample's time point: before preoperative PTX-NDP chemotherapy. The gene calls are TRBV7-6 and TRBJ2-2; D ambiguous. Sample collection occurred from a patient given preoperative chemotherapy. The TCR originated in a human donor with esophageal squamous cell carcinoma. The donor label of this sample is uncertain. The CDR3 DNA follows: TGTGCCAGCAGCTTAGAGGTAACGAGCACCGGTACGCTGTATTTT. Translating it yields CASSLEVTSTGTLYF.